This TCR beta chain was sequenced for a study of cytomegalovirus exposure and HLA in healthy donors. In regard to this clone: Its specificity is not known.

The CDR3 is 13 amino acids. Trimming shortened V by 4 bases and J by 4 bases, and 11 bases separated the two germline ends. The germline V gene encodes CDR1 SGHNT and CDR2 YYREEE (reference sequence). Primers for the PCR totalled 60 Vbeta and 13 Jbeta. Here immunoSEQ multiplex PCR was the method, and the copy in TCRdb shows in-frame clones only, minus some. Counted here are more than 95,000 clones, over 70% occurring once; the ten biggest clones make up under 9.5%. Study-level results: It was reported that TCR beta sequences correctly inferred the HLA-A and HLA-B alleles for most subjects.

This chain links TRBV5-4 with TRBJ1-2; perhaps TRBD1 as D (6 bases). The receptor's source is a woman aged 45 to 65 in good health and CMV-seropositive. The source material was PBMCs. This CDR3 reads CASSQDSIYGYTF. As DNA, the CDR3 is TGTGCCAGCAGCCAGGACAGTATCTATGGCTACACCTTC. Based on the CDR3 plus reference TRBV5-4 and TRBJ1-2, the full variable domain is ETGVTQSPTHLIKTRGQQVTLRCSSQSGHNTVSWYQQALGQGPQFIFQYYREEENGRGNFPPRFSGLQFPNYSSELNVNALELDDSALYLCASSQDSIYGYTFGSGTRLTVV.